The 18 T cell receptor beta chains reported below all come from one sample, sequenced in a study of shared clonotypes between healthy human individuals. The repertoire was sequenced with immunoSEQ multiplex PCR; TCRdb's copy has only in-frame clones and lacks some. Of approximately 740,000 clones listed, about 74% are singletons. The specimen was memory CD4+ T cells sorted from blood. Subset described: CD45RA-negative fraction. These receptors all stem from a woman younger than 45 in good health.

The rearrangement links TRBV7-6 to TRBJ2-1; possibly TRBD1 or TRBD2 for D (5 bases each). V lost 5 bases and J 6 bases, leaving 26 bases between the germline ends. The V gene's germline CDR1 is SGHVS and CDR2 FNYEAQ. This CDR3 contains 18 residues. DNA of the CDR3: TGTGCCAGCAGCCGTGCCCCCCGGGGCGGACCCTTCCTCAATGAGCAGTTCTTC. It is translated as CASSRAPRGGPFLNEQFF.

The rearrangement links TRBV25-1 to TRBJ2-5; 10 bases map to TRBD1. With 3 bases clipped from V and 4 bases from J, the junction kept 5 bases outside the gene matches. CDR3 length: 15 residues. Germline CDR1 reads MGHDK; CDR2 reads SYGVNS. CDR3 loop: CASSDDRGQRETQYF. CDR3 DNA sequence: TGTGCCAGCAGTGATGACAGGGGGCAGAGAGAGACCCAGTACTTC.

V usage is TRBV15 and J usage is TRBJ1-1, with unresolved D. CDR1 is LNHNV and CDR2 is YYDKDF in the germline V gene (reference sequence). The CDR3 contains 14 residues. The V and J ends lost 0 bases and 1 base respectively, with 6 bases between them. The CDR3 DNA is TGTGCCACCAGCAGAGAAATAGAGAACACTGAAGCTTTCTTT. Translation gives CATSREIENTEAFF.

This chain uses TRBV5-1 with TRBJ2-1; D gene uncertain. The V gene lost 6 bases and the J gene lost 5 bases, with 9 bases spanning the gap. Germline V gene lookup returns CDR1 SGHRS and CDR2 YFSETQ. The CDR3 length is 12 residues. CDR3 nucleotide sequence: TGCGCCAGCACACCAGAAAACAATGAGCAGTTCTTC. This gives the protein CASTPENNEQFF.

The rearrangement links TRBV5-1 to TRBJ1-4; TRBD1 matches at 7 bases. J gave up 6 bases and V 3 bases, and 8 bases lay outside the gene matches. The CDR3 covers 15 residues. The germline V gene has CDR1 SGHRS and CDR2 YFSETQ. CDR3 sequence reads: CASSSGAGGDEKLFF. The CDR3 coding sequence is TGCGCCAGCAGCTCCGGCGCAGGGGGGGATGAAAAACTGTTTTTT.

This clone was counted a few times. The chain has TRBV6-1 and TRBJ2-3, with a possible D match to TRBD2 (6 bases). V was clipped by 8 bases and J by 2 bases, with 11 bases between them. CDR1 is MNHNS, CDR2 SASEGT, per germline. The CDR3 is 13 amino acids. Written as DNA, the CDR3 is TGTGCCAGCGTGTTAGCGGCCACAGATACGCAGTATTTT. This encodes CASVLAATDTQYF.

As DNA, the CDR3 is TGTGCCAGCAGTCCCGGACCTTATAGCAATCAGCCCCAGCATTTT. This encodes CASSPGPYSNQPQHF. The chain is built from TRBV27 and TRBJ1-5; unclear D gene. Germline assignment: CDR1 MNHEY and CDR2 SMNVEV (reference sequence). With 5 bases removed from V and 0 bases from J, the gap between germline ends came to 11 bases. This CDR3 comprises 15 residues.

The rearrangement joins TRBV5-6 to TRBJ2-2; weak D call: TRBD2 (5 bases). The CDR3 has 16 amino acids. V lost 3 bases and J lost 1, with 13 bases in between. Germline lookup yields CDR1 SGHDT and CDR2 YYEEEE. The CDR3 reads CASSSTGSKNTGELFF. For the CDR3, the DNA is TGTGCCAGCAGCTCTACTGGGAGTAAGAACACCGGGGAGCTGTTTTTT.

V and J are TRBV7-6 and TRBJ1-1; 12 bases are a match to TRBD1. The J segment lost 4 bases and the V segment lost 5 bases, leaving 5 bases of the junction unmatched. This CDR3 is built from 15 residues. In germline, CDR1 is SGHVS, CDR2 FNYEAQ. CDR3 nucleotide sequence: TGTGCCAGCAGCACGGGGGACAGGGGGCTCACTGAAGCTTTCTTT. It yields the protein CASSTGDRGLTEAFF.

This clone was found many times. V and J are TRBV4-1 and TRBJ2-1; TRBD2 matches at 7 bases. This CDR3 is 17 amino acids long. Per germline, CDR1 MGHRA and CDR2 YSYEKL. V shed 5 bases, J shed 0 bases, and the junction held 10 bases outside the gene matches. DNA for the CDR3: TGCGCCAGCAGCACGACGGGACTAAAAAGCTCCTACAATGAGCAGTTCTTC. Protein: CASSTTGLKSSYNEQFF.

CDR3 coding DNA: TGTGCCAGTAGTTCCCGGGACAGGGGAGCTCAGCCCCAGCATTTT. It yields the protein CASSSRDRGAQPQHF. The chain links TRBV19 to TRBJ1-5; 10 nucleotides line up with TRBD1. Per germline, CDR1 LNHDA and CDR2 SQIVND (reference sequence). The junction had 7 bases not matched to a gene; V was cut back by 5 bases and J by 6 bases. The CDR3 covers 15 residues.

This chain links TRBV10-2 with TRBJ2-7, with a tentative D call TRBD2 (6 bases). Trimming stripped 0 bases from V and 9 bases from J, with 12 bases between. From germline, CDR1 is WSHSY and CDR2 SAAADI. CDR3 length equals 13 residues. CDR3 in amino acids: CASSESTGVTQYF. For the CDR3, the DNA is TGCGCCAGCAGTGAGTCGACGGGAGTTACGCAGTACTTC.

The DNA of the CDR3 is TGTGCCATCAGTGAAGGGTTGGCGCAGTTCTTC. This sequence encodes CAISEGLAQFF. This chain connects TRBV10-3 to TRBJ2-1, with unresolved D. Germline V gives CDR1 ENHRY, CDR2 SYGVKD. This CDR3 comprises 11 residues. V was clipped by 3 bases and J by 12 bases, with 9 bases between them.

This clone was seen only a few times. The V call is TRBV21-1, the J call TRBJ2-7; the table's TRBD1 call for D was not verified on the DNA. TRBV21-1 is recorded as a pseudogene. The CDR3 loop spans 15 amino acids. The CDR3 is CASSKRSSLRGEQYF. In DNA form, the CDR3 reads TGTGCCAGCAGCAAGCGCAGTTCACTCAGGGGCGAGCAGTACTTC.

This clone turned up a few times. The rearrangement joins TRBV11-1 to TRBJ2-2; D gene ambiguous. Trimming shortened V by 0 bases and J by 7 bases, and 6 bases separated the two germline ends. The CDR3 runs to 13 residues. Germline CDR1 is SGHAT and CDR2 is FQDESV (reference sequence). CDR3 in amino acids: CASSLALIGELFF. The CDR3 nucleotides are TGTGCCAGCAGCTTAGCCCTTATCGGGGAGCTGTTTTTT.

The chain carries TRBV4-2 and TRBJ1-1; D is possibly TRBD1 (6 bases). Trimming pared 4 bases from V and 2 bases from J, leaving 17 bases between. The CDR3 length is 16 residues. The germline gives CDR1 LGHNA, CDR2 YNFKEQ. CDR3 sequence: CASSPIMGGLNTEAFF. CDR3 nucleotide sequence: TGTGCCAGCAGCCCCATAATGGGGGGCTTAAACACTGAAGCTTTCTTT.

This CDR3 reads CASSYAGGSRPYEQYF. The CDR3 bases are TGTGCCAGCAGTTACGCCGGGGGATCGAGGCCCTACGAGCAGTACTTC. The rearrangement links TRBV6-6 to TRBJ2-7, with D possibly TRBD2 on 6 matching bases. CDR1 and CDR2 (germline): MNHNY, SVGAGI (reference sequence). Between the trimmed V and J ends, which lost 2 bases and 2 bases, there was a span of 16 bases. The CDR3 runs 16 residues.

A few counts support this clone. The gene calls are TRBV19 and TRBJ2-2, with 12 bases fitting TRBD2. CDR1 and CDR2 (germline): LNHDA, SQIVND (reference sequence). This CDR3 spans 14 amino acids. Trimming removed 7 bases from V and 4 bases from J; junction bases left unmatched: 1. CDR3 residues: CASMTSGGTGELFF. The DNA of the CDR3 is TGTGCCAGTATGACTAGCGGGGGCACCGGGGAGCTGTTTTTT.